Shown below are 17 T cell receptor beta chains from a single sample sequenced in a study of blood T cell repertoires in COVID-19. Here immunoSEQ multiplex PCR was the method, and the copy in TCRdb shows in-frame clones only, minus some. The sample has 150,000 to 250,000 clones, roughly three quarters seen once. Specimen: peripheral blood. These TCRs come from a woman aged 40 to 50 with COVID-19, enrolled during active disease.

This rearrangement joins TRBV7-3 to TRBJ2-1, with D tentatively TRBD2 (6 bases). CDR1 is SGHTA and CDR2 is FQGTGA in the germline V gene. Trimming left V 0 bases short and J 3 bases short, with 9 bases between. The CDR3 covers 15 residues. The DNA for the CDR3 is TGTGCCAGCAGCTTAACCGCGGGGTACTACAATGAGCAGTTCTTC. It is translated as CASSLTAGYYNEQFF. Complete variable domain (other parts from reference TRBV7-3 and TRBJ2-1): GAGVSQTPSNKVTEKGKYVELRCDPISGHTALYWYRQSLGQGPEFLIYFQGTGAADDSGLPNDRFFAVRPEGSVSTLKIQRTERGDSAVYLCASSLTAGYYNEQFFGPGTRLTVL.

V usage is TRBV6-6 and J usage is TRBJ2-1; possible D gene TRBD1, 5 bases. The CDR3 spans 15 residues. Germline V CDR1 and CDR2: MNHNY, SVGAGI (reference sequence). Trimming took 7 bases from V and 4 from J, leaving 17 bases between them. The CDR3 nucleotides are TGTGCCAGCACCGCCCGACAGAACCATTACAATGAGCAGTTCTTC. Protein sequence: CASTARQNHYNEQFF.

The sample holds one count of this clone. J is TRBJ2-7 and V is TRBV5-5, with D possibly matching TRBD1 (5 bases). This CDR3 has 12 amino acids. With 4 bases removed from V and 5 bases from J, the gap between germline ends came to 10 bases. In germline, CDR1 is SGHKS, CDR2 YYEKEE (reference sequence). For the CDR3, the DNA is TGTGCCAGCAGCCGCAGCAGGGACGAGCAGTACTTC. This translates into CASSRSRDEQYF.

V is TRBV20-1 and J is TRBJ1-6; D not resolved. Germline CDR1 is DFQATT and CDR2 is SNEGSKA (reference sequence). Trimming stripped 3 bases from V and 6 bases from J, with 9 bases between. The CDR3 is 13 residues long. CDR3 loop: CSASNSVNSPLHF. The CDR3 nucleotides are TGCAGTGCTAGTAACAGTGTTAATTCACCCCTCCACTTT.

The gene calls are TRBV7-9 and TRBJ1-2; D might be TRBD1 (5 bases). This CDR3 is built from 13 residues. Germline V lookup: CDR1 SEHNR, CDR2 FQNEAQ (reference sequence). V was clipped by 5 bases and J by 4 bases, with 11 bases between them. The CDR3 here is CASSIDGGYGYTF. In DNA form, the CDR3 reads TGTGCCAGCAGCATTGACGGGGGCTATGGCTACACCTTC.

The chain has TRBV6-1 and TRBJ2-5; D remains unclear. The CDR3 runs to 14 residues. Trimming shortened V by 3 bases and J by 2 bases, and 10 bases separated the two germline ends. In germline, CDR1 is MNHNS, CDR2 SASEGT. CDR3 sequence reads: CASSEGVGQETQYF. For the CDR3, the DNA is TGTGCCAGCAGTGAGGGCGTGGGTCAAGAGACCCAGTACTTC.

The chain carries TRBV13 and TRBJ2-5, with 8 bases lining up with TRBD2. V dropped 2 bases and J dropped 2; count of bases not matched to a gene: 4. The CDR3 contains 15 residues. Germline V gene lookup returns CDR1 PRHDT and CDR2 FYEKMQ (reference sequence). As DNA, the CDR3 is TGTGCCAGCAGCTTACGTACGGGGGGGCAAGAGACCCAGTACTTC. Its protein product is CASSLRTGGQETQYF.

This rearrangement joins TRBV7-2 to TRBJ2-3, with D possibly TRBD1 on 5 matching bases. CDR1 and CDR2 (germline): SGHTA, FQGNSA. Trimming removed 3 bases at V and 4 bases at J, with 11 bases between. The CDR3 length is 14 residues. As DNA, the CDR3 is TGTGCCAGCAGCTTGGGCCGACAGTCAGATACGCAGTATTTT. This gives the protein CASSLGRQSDTQYF.

The rearrangement joins TRBV6-1 to TRBJ1-2; no clear D. The CDR3 length is 12 residues. The germline V gene has CDR1 MNHNS and CDR2 SASEGT. Trimming took 2 bases from V and 3 from J, leaving 4 bases between them. The CDR3 nucleotides are TGTGCCAGCAGTGAACTAGACTATGGCTACACCTTC. It translates to CASSELDYGYTF.

The chain uses TRBV24-1 and TRBJ2-3; TRBD2 agrees at 9 bases. CDR3 length equals 16 residues. Trimming removed 3 bases from V and 0 bases from J; junction bases left unmatched: 3. Per the germline V gene, CDR1 is KGHDR and CDR2 is SFDVKD. CDR3 sequence: CATSDGLARSTDTQYF. The CDR3 DNA reads as TGTGCCACCAGTGATGGACTAGCGCGTAGCACAGATACGCAGTATTTT.

The chain uses TRBV27 and TRBJ2-7; 10 bases are shared with TRBD2. Germline CDR1 MNHEY, CDR2 SMNVEV (reference sequence). This CDR3 region has 13 residues. V lost 5 bases to trimming and J lost 7 bases; unmatched junction nucleotides: 5. CDR3 in amino acids: CASSLAGVPEQYF. CDR3 DNA sequence: TGTGCCAGCAGTCTAGCGGGAGTGCCTGAGCAGTACTTC.

The chain carries TRBV5-4 and TRBJ2-2, with D perhaps matching TRBD2 (5 bases). Trimming took 3 bases from V and 6 from J, leaving 15 bases between them. The CDR3 spans 15 residues. Germline CDR1 SGHNT, CDR2 YYREEE (reference sequence). This CDR3 reads CASSSGVTDPGELFF. The CDR3 nucleotides are TGTGCCAGCAGCTCCGGGGTAACTGACCCCGGGGAGCTGTTTTTT.

The V gene is TRBV23-1, the J gene TRBJ1-1; D remains unclear. TRBV23-1 is annotated as an ORF whose role is uncertain. Between the trimmed V and J ends, which lost 0 bases and 4 bases, there was a span of 12 bases. This CDR3 comprises 15 residues. The CDR3 is CASSQSAAGSTEAFF. CDR3 nucleotides: TGCGCCAGCAGTCAATCGGCGGCGGGTAGCACTGAAGCTTTCTTT.

The rearrangement uses TRBV7-2 and TRBJ1-2; weak D call: TRBD1 (6 bases). V lost 5 bases and J lost 4, with 17 bases in between. Germline-derived CDR1 and CDR2 are SGHTA and FQGNSA. The CDR3 has 15 residues. As DNA, the CDR3 is TGTGCCAGCAGCCCTACCGGACAGAGCGGCTATGGCTACACCTTC. This gives the protein CASSPTGQSGYGYTF.

This clone was observed at least ten times. This chain links TRBV30 with TRBJ1-5, with a tentative D call TRBD1 (5 bases). The germline V gene encodes CDR1 GTSNPN and CDR2 SVGIG (reference sequence). The CDR3 is 12 residues long. V was clipped by 0 bases and J by 8 bases, with 8 bases between them. DNA for the CDR3: TGTGCCTGGAGTGTACAGGCAGAGCCCCAGCATTTT. Its translation is CAWSVQAEPQHF. Full variable domain (missing parts from reference TRBV30 and TRBJ1-5): SQTIHQWPATLVQPVGSPLSLECTVEGTSNPNLYWYRQAAGRGLQLLFYSVGIGQISSEVPQNLSASRPQDRQFILSSKKLLLSDSGFYLCAWSVQAEPQHFGDGTRLSIL.

The chain is built from TRBV5-6 and TRBJ2-3; 9 bases line up with TRBD2. The germline V gene encodes CDR1 SGHDT and CDR2 YYEEEE. The V and J ends lost 0 bases and 1 base, in that order; junction bases with no gene match: 3. This CDR3 is 16 amino acids long. CDR3 residues: CASSLGASGGTDTQYF. The DNA for the CDR3 is TGTGCCAGCAGCTTGGGGGCTAGCGGGGGCACAGATACGCAGTATTTT.

This clone showed up just a few times. The chain uses TRBV7-8 and TRBJ1-1; 7 bases fit TRBD1. Germline trimming cut 3 bases from V and 5 bases from J; bases unmatched to any gene: 9. CDR3 length equals 15 residues. Germline V gene sequence: CDR1 SGHVS, CDR2 FQNEAQ. The CDR3 bases are TGTGCCAGCAGCTTCATAGACAGGGTGGGGACTGAAGCTTTCTTT. Translated, it gives CASSFIDRVGTEAFF.